The TCR beta chain described here comes from a study of cytomegalovirus exposure and HLA in healthy donors. Overall study results and limits: Trimming of TCR beta V- and J-genes showed a link, identified in a later analysis, to a missense DCLRE1C variant. Later analysis placed DRB1 highest and HLA-C lowest in TCR association rates, which differed by HLA locus.

Comments on this clone: Its antigen is unidentified.

The CDR3 is 14 amino acids. Trimming left V 0 bases short and J 8 bases short, with 11 bases between. CDR1 is SGDLS and CDR2 is YYNGEE in the germline V gene. The PCR made use of 60 Vbeta and 13 Jbeta primers. Data came from immunoSEQ multiplex PCR; TCRdb stores just in-frame clones and leaves some out. This table holds 35,000 to 55,000 clones, 51% found once. The V call is TRBV9, the J call TRBJ2-2; D unclear. Material for sequencing was PBMCs. This TCR was sampled from a man aged 55-75 years in good health and CMV-seronegative. The chain's CDR3 is CASSVGAPQGELFF. Written as DNA, the CDR3 is TGTGCCAGCAGCGTAGGGGCCCCTCAGGGGGAGCTGTTTTTT.